The rows below give T cell receptor beta chains drawn from one sample of a study of T-cell memory formation after mild COVID-19. TCRdb redid the calling of the 5' RACE reads with MiXCR, one entry per CDR3 protein. This table holds 580,000 or so distinct CDR3 sequences, about 18% found once. Sequenced input: PBMCs or a T cell subset sorted from them (not recorded which). The receptors here all came from an adult woman who had mild COVID-19 (a few samples of this study predate the infection). Cell type and time point are not known. The conserved cysteine and the conserved F or W are not part of the CDR3 here. Each record gives: V gene, clone size, CDR3 protein. The listing skips clone size in some rows; elsewhere it reads once, few, many or a size class.

v_gene: TRBV6-6
abundance: few
CDR3aa: ASSPRVNQY

v_gene: TRBV29-1
abundance: -
CDR3aa: SVRLAEQY

v_gene: TRBV5-1
abundance: -
CDR3aa: ASSLTIVTEAF

v_gene: TRBV30
abundance: -
CDR3aa: AWSAGNEQF

v_gene: TRBV12-3/TRBV12-4
abundance: -
CDR3aa: ASSFWETL

v_gene: TRBV7-2
abundance: -
CDR3aa: ASSAGQQTNEKLF

v_gene: TRBV3-1
abundance: -
CDR3aa: ASSQGVEANTEAF

v_gene: TRBV7-2
abundance: -
CDR3aa: ASSPAQGNYGYT

v_gene: TRBV12-3/TRBV12-4
abundance: few
CDR3aa: ASQGVGTEAF

v_gene: TRBV12-3/TRBV12-4
abundance: -
CDR3aa: ASSREGYRNQPQH

v_gene: TRBV5-1
abundance: once
CDR3aa: ASSLVLANQETQY

v_gene: TRBV2
abundance: -
CDR3aa: ASRLSGYGYT

v_gene: TRBV3-1
abundance: many
CDR3aa: ASSRGGTGELF

v_gene: TRBV4-3
abundance: few
CDR3aa: ASSQDSHSGLSYNEQF

v_gene: TRBV7-9
abundance: few
CDR3aa: ASSEDRIAGELF

v_gene: TRBV30
abundance: -
CDR3aa: AWSVGGIGYT

v_gene: TRBV5-1
abundance: -
CDR3aa: ASSPLPSGRRQETQY

v_gene: TRBV5-1
abundance: -
CDR3aa: ASSFGVAETQY

v_gene: TRBV27
abundance: few
CDR3aa: ASRRQGGDGSPQH

v_gene: TRBV15
abundance: few
CDR3aa: ATSRAQYGADTQY

v_gene: TRBV29-1
abundance: few
CDR3aa: SVAGQGPFQAF

v_gene: TRBV27
abundance: -
CDR3aa: ASSFRGPYNEQF

v_gene: TRBV6-1
abundance: -
CDR3aa: ASKYGTTISYEQY

v_gene: TRBV24-1
abundance: few
CDR3aa: ATSDPGRISTDTQY

v_gene: TRBV6-1
abundance: few
CDR3aa: ASRTDRVGPEAF

v_gene: TRBV20-1
abundance: few
CDR3aa: SARDGLVGKNTGELF

v_gene: TRBV13
abundance: -
CDR3aa: ASSLRTSGRSGANVLT

v_gene: TRBV12-3/TRBV12-4
abundance: few
CDR3aa: ASSLGVGYGYT

v_gene: TRBV18
abundance: many
CDR3aa: ASSPPMGEGYEQY

v_gene: TRBV7-2
abundance: few
CDR3aa: ASRPLSGSGANVLT

v_gene: TRBV5-1
abundance: few
CDR3aa: ASSLLQGALNEQF

v_gene: TRBV19
abundance: -
CDR3aa: ASIGSPALNTEAF

v_gene: TRBV12-3/TRBV12-4
abundance: many
CDR3aa: ASRLAGGTDTQY

v_gene: TRBV27
abundance: many
CDR3aa: ASSPGPPYEQY

v_gene: TRBV29-1
abundance: once
CDR3aa: SVHSGHTNYGYT

v_gene: TRBV7-2
abundance: -
CDR3aa: ATGLNEQF

v_gene: TRBV9
abundance: many
CDR3aa: ASSVEIGTGGPIDTQY

v_gene: TRBV18
abundance: many
CDR3aa: ASSPDRSSYEQY

v_gene: TRBV7-9
abundance: -
CDR3aa: ASSPAQAYQPQH

v_gene: TRBV7-6
abundance: many
CDR3aa: ASSPGSDTQY

v_gene: TRBV5-1
abundance: few
CDR3aa: ASSLRRGLDNEKLF

v_gene: TRBV19
abundance: few
CDR3aa: ASSRDRGLAEAF

v_gene: TRBV3-1
abundance: -
CDR3aa: ASSQVRGTSTDTQY

v_gene: TRBV5-1
abundance: few
CDR3aa: ASSLGDLTVSSYEQY

v_gene: TRBV7-3
abundance: -
CDR3aa: ASSHPAGTGRDTQY

v_gene: TRBV5-1
abundance: few
CDR3aa: ASSLLGSIKGTYNEQF

v_gene: TRBV30
abundance: -
CDR3aa: AWSKGLRETQY

v_gene: TRBV11-2
abundance: -
CDR3aa: ASSFSNAGDEQY

v_gene: TRBV24-1
abundance: many
CDR3aa: ATSVGEEQY

v_gene: TRBV11-3
abundance: few
CDR3aa: ASSPPGTWRNYEQY

v_gene: TRBV5-5
abundance: few
CDR3aa: ASSLDTRPQF

v_gene: TRBV20-1
abundance: -
CDR3aa: SATGGDRALLYGYT

v_gene: TRBV7-2
abundance: -
CDR3aa: ASRRTGAYGYT

v_gene: TRBV15
abundance: -
CDR3aa: ATSRAGQGRTEAF

v_gene: TRBV7-2
abundance: -
CDR3aa: ASSLGTRDTQY

v_gene: TRBV7-9
abundance: few
CDR3aa: ASSLAGTGDQPQH

v_gene: TRBV18
abundance: few
CDR3aa: ASSPDRTEAF

v_gene: TRBV20-1
abundance: -
CDR3aa: SAGNRAEYYEQY

v_gene: TRBV4-1
abundance: few
CDR3aa: ASSRNFISGANVLT

v_gene: TRBV4-1
abundance: -
CDR3aa: ASSHNVGQGVLGYT